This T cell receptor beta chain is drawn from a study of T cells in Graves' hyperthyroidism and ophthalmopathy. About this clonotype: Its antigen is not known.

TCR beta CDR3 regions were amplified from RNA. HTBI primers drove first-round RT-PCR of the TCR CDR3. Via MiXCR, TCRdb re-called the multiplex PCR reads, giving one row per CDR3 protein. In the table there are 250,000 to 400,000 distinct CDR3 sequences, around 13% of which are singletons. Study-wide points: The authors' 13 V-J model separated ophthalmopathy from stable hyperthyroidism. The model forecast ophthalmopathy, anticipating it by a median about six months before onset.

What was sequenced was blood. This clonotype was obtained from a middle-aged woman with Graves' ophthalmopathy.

CDR3 sequence: CATSRDRGQFYEQYF. The CDR3 region has the DNA TGTGCCACCAGCAGAGATCGAGGACAGTTCTACGAGCAGTACTTC. This chain joins TRBV15 and TRBJ2-7, with D possibly TRBD1 on 6 matching bases. The CDR3 has 15 residues. Germline loops: CDR1 LNHNV, CDR2 YYDKDF (reference sequence). V was pared by 0 bases and J by 3 bases, with 12 bases between.